The clone carrying this T cell receptor (beta chain) has only a few counts. Here immunoSEQ multiplex PCR was the method, and the copy in TCRdb shows in-frame clones only, minus some. Of under 700,000 clones listed, about 84% are singletons. This entry is derived from a study of shared T cell receptors in the human thymus. Germline V CDR1 and CDR2: SNHLY, FYNNEI. The CDR3 extends over 14 amino acids. V gave up 11 bases and J gave up 4 bases; unmatched junction bases: 13. The same specimen was also included in a second study, on human thymus T cells. That study adds: Thymic samples were excised during corrective heart operations. Gene usage for V and J segments appeared biased in thymic and blood repertoires. Related studies found that unrelated individuals share highly overlapping thymic repertoires.

The J gene is TRBJ1-2, the V gene TRBV2, with 7 bases lining up with TRBD1. The clonotype was recovered from a boy younger than two with a congenital heart defect. Specimen: thymocytes. The CDR3 bases are TGTGCCCCCCCCCGGGAGGGGGCAGGCTATGGCTACACCTTC. Its translation: CAPPREGAGYGYTF.